The source of this T cell receptor (beta chain) is a study of blood T cell repertoires in COVID-19. For the study at large: Samples came from the United States, Italy and Spain, spanning acute and convalescent COVID-19. Nucleic acid was either cDNA or gDNA, and it came from T cells, B-cell-depleted T cells, or PBMCs.

In the authors' methods: It was from reference gene primer amplification that nucleated cell counts were estimated. Clones were read by immunoSEQ multiplex PCR, and TCRdb kept only the in-frame ones, dropping some. The D gene and trimming were derived from the DNA, and the V and J assignments and clone size from that table. Of approximately 46,000 clones listed, around 86% were seen once; the top ten hold about 17%. Germline loops: CDR1 SGDLS, CDR2 YYNGEE. The V segment lost 2 bases and the J segment 4 bases; nucleotides outside the gene matches: 5. This CDR3 spans 15 amino acids. The chain recombines TRBV9 with TRBJ2-5, with 10 bases identical to TRBD1. The receptor was isolated from a man in his sixties with active or convalescent COVID-19. Sequenced input: peripheral blood. CDR3 sequence reads: CASSVGQGGSETQYF. DNA of the CDR3: TGTGCCAGCAGCGTCGGACAGGGGGGTTCAGAGACCCAGTACTTC. Full variable domain (remainder filled in from reference TRBV9 and TRBJ2-5): DSGVTQTPKHLITATGQRVTLRCSPRSGDLSVYWYQQSLDQGLQFLIQYYNGEERAKGNILERFSAQQFPDLHSELNLSSLELGDSALYFCASSVGQGGSETQYFGPGTRLLVL.